This TCR beta chain was sequenced in a study of blood T cell repertoires in COVID-19. Participants spanned ages about 18 to 90 years and resided in 20 to 30 US areas. Cohort allocation depended upon clinical history that participants reported. All exposed participants met a person with COVID-19 within 2 weeks before entering the study. Using immunoSEQ multiplex PCR, the repertoire was profiled, and TCRdb retains in-frame clones only, with some absent. Here the sample spans about 430,000 clones, 88% being singletons. The J segment lost 7 bases and the V segment lost 5 bases, leaving 12 bases of the junction unmatched. The CDR3 is 17 amino acids. CDR1 is MNHNY, CDR2 SVGAGI, per germline (reference sequence).

J is TRBJ1-6 and V is TRBV6-6; 9 bases map to TRBD1. The sample comprised PBMCs or T cells enriched from blood (not recorded which). The receptor was derived from a woman aged 18-30 years who had been exposed to COVID-19. CDR3 in amino acids: CASSPGTGWRENSPLHF. CDR3 coding DNA: TGTGCCAGCAGTCCCGGGACAGGGTGGCGTGAGAATTCACCCCTCCACTTT.